This T cell receptor (beta chain) originates from a study of read filtering for tumor transcriptome and immune sequencing (dated by TCRdb to the early 2020s). About the full investigation: The cohort was composed of 17 male and 14 to 15 female patients, with a mean age of approximately 70 years and an age range of about 40 to 90. One of the main goals was to work out a read-filtering strategy for immune repertoire data, in particular whether clonotypes backed by only a single read should be removed. Whole-transcriptome libraries were prepared with the TruSeq RNA Access Library Prep Kit after DNase treatment. Per sample, about 4.05 to 11 million TCR-region mapped reads were obtained with IR-seq, compared with only roughly 75 to 1,400 with RNA-seq. Using the same bone marrow samples, the study ran both targeted immune repertoire sequencing and bulk whole-transcriptome sequencing and then compared the TCR repertoires from each method. By revised international staging, roughly 8 patients were R-ISS I, 16 were R-ISS II and about seven were R-ISS III. The paper as a whole reports these results and caveats: The correlation between IR-seq and RNA-seq shared clonotype proportions rose when single-read clonotypes were removed. Rather than purified T cells, the sorted CD138-negative fraction was a mixed bone marrow immune population. Compared with RNA-seq, IR-seq captured clonotypes at much higher depth and more reliably, and a smaller IR-seq throughput was enough to identify most shared clonotypes. In IR-seq, single-read clonotypes were roughly 82% of clonotypes but 3% to 4% of total reads; in RNA-seq they were roughly 77% of clonotypes and 44.6% of reads.

Including the terminal cysteine and phenylalanine, the CDR3 comprises 14 residues. Only CDR3 DNA remains: 42 bases, in frame from the first base. V lost 7 bases and J lost 0 bases; the stretch between them is 11 bases long. Looking up the germline V gene yields CDR1 SNHLY and CDR2 FYNNEI. This clonotype appeared many times. The antigen this receptor binds is unknown. Qualities for individual bases were not recorded, and no much larger clone is one base off. Every patient had bone marrow sampled at the time of active disease. Isolation of bone marrow mononuclear cells was performed by Ficoll-Hypaque density gradient centrifugation. CD138-negative cells were obtained by negative selection after labeling with CD138 magnetic microbeads on a MACS separator, removing myeloma plasma cells. Flow cytometry with CD138 antibodies on an Attune NxT was used to check how pure the isolated cells were. Total RNA was extracted with TRIzol reagent and quantified with a NanoDrop spectrophotometer. For each patient, the CD138-negative bone marrow sample underwent paired RNA-seq and IR-seq.

The Immunoverse kit was used to build TCR libraries from about 430 ng RNA, with molecular barcoded adaptors covering alpha/delta and beta/gamma chains. The same RNA used for transcriptome sequencing was used for TCR library preparation. Sequencing of the TCR libraries was done on an Illumina HiSeq 4000 with 2 x 150 cycles. The authors' analysis ran thus. With MiXCR, TCR reads were aligned to human V, D, J and C references and assembled into CDR3 clonotypes, with quality filtering and error correction included. Clonotype counts and gene usage diversity were analyzed with the tcR package in R. For inspection of raw mapping reads, RNA-seq reads were mapped by STAR aligner version 2.5.3a onto GRCh37 of the human genome. To test how sequencing depth affected the clonotypes detected, IR-seq fastq files were randomly downsampled with Seqtk 1.3. TCRdb reworked the public reads: Q25 trimming with fastp, MiXCR clone assembly, productive beta chains retained. Entries that share a CDR3 protein sequence are merged under the most common genes and DNA. These V and J calls rely on TCRdb rather than the paper's analysis. Within this sample are approximately 45,000 distinct CDR3 sequences, with about a fifth of them counted one time only. Approximately 38% of the sample is taken by the ten largest.

Sequencing was done on a sample of a population of CD138-negative cells sorted from bone marrow. The sample's cell subset or site, from its label and the paper: bone marrow mononuclear cells depleted of CD138+ plasma/myeloma cells by negative magnetic selection. The V and J segments used are TRBV2 and TRBJ2-3; matching of 6 bases hints at TRBD1 as the D gene. The receptor was derived from a donor over 35 with multiple myeloma. The DNA sequence reads TGTGCCAGCACCCCCCAGGGGAGCACAGATACGCAGTATTTT. Its translation is CASTPQGSTDTQYF.